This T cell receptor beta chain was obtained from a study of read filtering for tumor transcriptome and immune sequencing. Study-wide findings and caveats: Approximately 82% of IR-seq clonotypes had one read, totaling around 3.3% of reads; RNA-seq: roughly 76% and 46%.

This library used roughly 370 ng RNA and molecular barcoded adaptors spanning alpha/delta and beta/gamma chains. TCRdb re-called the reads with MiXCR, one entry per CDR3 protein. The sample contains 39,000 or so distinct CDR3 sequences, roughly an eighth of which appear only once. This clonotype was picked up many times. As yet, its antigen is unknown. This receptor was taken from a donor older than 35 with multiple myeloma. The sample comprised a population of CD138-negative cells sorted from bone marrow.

The CDR3 here is CASSYQTSYEQYF. CDR3 DNA: TGTGCCAGCAGTTACCAAACCTCCTACGAGCAGTACTTC. V is TRBV28 and J is TRBJ2-7; D uncertain. This CDR3 is built from 13 residues. V was shortened by 4 bases and J by 0 bases, with 7 bases between the two germline ends. CDR1 is MDHEN, CDR2 SYDVKM, per germline.